What follows are 20 T cell receptor beta chains derived from one specimen sequenced in a study of T cell responses to AZD1222 COVID-19 vaccine. Libraries were prepared by immunoSEQ multiplex PCR; TCRdb keeps only in-frame clonotypes and omits some of them. The sample records over 100,000 clones, 70% to 90% being singletons. The sequences come from peripheral blood, collected on day 0 of AZD1222 vaccination. The origin of the receptors is an adult in good health.

V and J are TRBV9 and TRBJ1-2; a weak D match, TRBD1 (5 bases). Germline CDR1 reads SGDLS; CDR2 reads YYNGEE. Trimming pared 0 bases from V and 7 bases from J, leaving 16 bases between. This CDR3 contains 15 residues. DNA for the CDR3: TGTGCCAGCAGCGTAGAGGGTGGGCAGGGAGGTGGCTACACCTTC. Translating it yields CASSVEGGQGGGYTF.

This chain connects TRBV7-2 to TRBJ1-5; D possibly corresponds to TRBD1 (5 bases). This CDR3 comprises 14 residues. V lost 6 bases to trimming and J lost 3 bases, with 12 bases between them. Germline V gives CDR1 SGHTA, CDR2 FQGNSA. CDR3 DNA: TGTGCCAGCAGTTCCAGGGCGGCCAATCAGCCCCAGCATTTT. It encodes CASSSRAANQPQHF.

This clone came up a few times. The CDR3 sequence: CASSQGRLPKQPQHF. The CDR3 DNA follows: TGTGCCAGCAGCCAAGGTAGACTCCCGAAGCAGCCCCAGCATTTT. The rearrangement joins TRBV3-1 (or the pseudogene TRBV3-2) to TRBJ1-5; D remains unclear. CDR3 size: 15 residues. The V end lost 1 base, the J end lost 7 bases, and 14 bases lay between the germline ends. CDR1 and CDR2 (germline): LGHDT, YNNKEL (reference sequence).

The chain employs TRBV27 and TRBJ2-7; 7 bases line up with TRBD1. CDR3 length equals 15 residues. V dropped 5 bases and J dropped 7; count of bases not matched to a gene: 14. Germline V gene sequence: CDR1 MNHEY, CDR2 SMNVEV (reference sequence). The DNA for the CDR3 is TGTGCCAGCAGTCACTCCCCGGGACAGCCAGGGGAGCAGTACTTC. Its protein is CASSHSPGQPGEQYF.

The rearrangement uses TRBV10-3 and TRBJ1-2, with TRBD1 identical over 10 bases. Germline CDR1 is ENHRY and CDR2 is SYGVKD. J was trimmed by 1 base and V by 6 bases; bases with no gene match: 2. The CDR3 covers 14 residues. CDR3 sequence: CAISRDRGNYGYTF. As DNA, the CDR3 is TGTGCCATCAGCCGGGACAGGGGTAACTATGGCTACACCTTC.

The V call is TRBV11-2, the J call TRBJ1-2; D is ambiguous. Germline CDR1 is SGHAT and CDR2 is FQNNGV. The CDR3 sequence is 13 residues long. V was cut by 5 bases and J by 3 bases, with 10 bases left in between. The CDR3 sequence: CASSADPDYGYTF. Here the CDR3 DNA reads TGTGCCAGCAGCGCCGACCCAGACTATGGCTACACCTTC.

The V call is TRBV11-3, the J call TRBJ2-1, with TRBD1 matching over 10 bases. Germline V gene lookup returns CDR1 SGHNT and CDR2 YENEEA. V lost 1 base to trimming and J lost 13 bases; unmatched junction nucleotides: 7. The CDR3 spans 14 residues. The CDR3 nucleotides are TGTGCCAGCAGCTTAGGGGGACAGGGGAAGGGCCAGTTCTTC. Translating gives CASSLGGQGKGQFF.

This chain links TRBV9 with TRBJ2-2, with TRBD2 identical over 7 bases. The CDR3 length is 16 residues. The germline gives CDR1 SGDLS, CDR2 YYNGEE. Trimming cost V 2 bases and J 2 bases; bases outside gene matches: 6. The CDR3 bases are TGTGCCAGCAGCGTCTCGCCTAGCGGAAACACCGGGGAGCTGTTTTTT. This encodes CASSVSPSGNTGELFF.

J is TRBJ1-1 and V is TRBV2; no clear D. Trimming left V 10 bases short and J 0 bases short, with 12 bases between. This CDR3 region has 13 residues. CDR1 and CDR2 (germline): SNHLY, FYNNEI. The CDR3 region has the DNA TGTGCCAACCTACGAGATATGAACACTGAAGCTTTCTTT. This sequence encodes CANLRDMNTEAFF.

The rearrangement uses TRBV5-1 and TRBJ2-7; possibly TRBD1 for D (5 bases). Germline assignment: CDR1 SGHRS and CDR2 YFSETQ. The CDR3 sequence is 17 residues long. V shed 2 bases and J shed 2 bases, with 20 bases lying between them. The chain's CDR3 is CASSFQPRTLGPYEQYF. DNA for the CDR3: TGCGCCAGCAGCTTTCAACCGAGGACACTGGGTCCCTACGAGCAGTACTTC.

This sequence joins TRBV19 and TRBJ2-1; 10 bases are a match to TRBD2. The V gene's germline CDR1 is LNHDA and CDR2 SQIVND (reference sequence). The CDR3 runs 16 residues. With 7 bases clipped from V and 10 bases from J, the junction kept 16 bases outside the gene matches. CDR3 protein: CASNNGLAASSAEQFF. In nucleotides, the CDR3 is TGTGCCAGTAATAACGGACTAGCGGCCTCATCGGCGGAGCAGTTCTTC. Using reference TRBV19 and TRBJ2-1 for the parts outside the CDR3, the full variable domain is DGGITQSPKYLFRKEGQNVTLSCEQNLNHDAMYWYRQDPGQGLRLIYYSQIVNDFQKGDIAEGYSVSREKKESFPLTVTSAQKNPTAFYLCASNNGLAASSAEQFFGPGTRLTVL.

The chain uses TRBV6-1 and TRBJ1-6, with 8 bases matching TRBD1. The V gene end was trimmed by 3 bases and the J gene end by 6 bases; junction bases not matched to a gene: 13. The CDR3 totals 18 residues. Germline V gene sequence: CDR1 MNHNS, CDR2 SASEGT. CDR3 loop: CASSDLYRGGLGNSPLHF. Written as DNA, the CDR3 is TGTGCCAGCAGTGATCTATACAGGGGGGGGTTGGGTAATTCACCCCTCCACTTT.

A single count supports this clone. The chain joins TRBV18 to TRBJ1-5; no reliable D call. With 6 bases removed from V and 0 bases from J, the gap between germline ends came to 6 bases. The CDR3 is made up of 13 amino acids. Germline loops: CDR1 KGHSH, CDR2 LQKENI. The CDR3 DNA sequence: TGTGCCAGCTCCCTCAATAGCAATCAGCCCCAGCATTTT. This encodes CASSLNSNQPQHF.

The V and J genes are TRBV6-2 or TRBV6-3 and TRBJ2-3; D is unclear. V shed 6 bases and J shed 5 bases, with 9 bases lying between them. The germline V gene encodes CDR1 MNHEY and CDR2 SVGEGT. CDR3 length: 12 residues. CDR3 protein: CASSTSVDTQYF. CDR3 DNA: TGTGCCAGCAGCACCTCCGTAGATACGCAGTATTTT.

This chain uses TRBV3-1 (or the pseudogene TRBV3-2) with TRBJ1-4, with a weak D call TRBD1 (5 bases). The V end was cut by 2 bases, the J end by 0 bases, with 13 bases between. CDR3 size: 17 residues. The germline V gene encodes CDR1 LGHDT and CDR2 YNNKEL (reference sequence). CDR3: CASSQRRDRPTNEKLFF. In DNA form, the CDR3 reads TGTGCCAGCAGCCAACGAAGGGACCGCCCAACTAATGAAAAACTGTTTTTT.

Only a few counts were recorded for this clone. The genes are TRBV6-4 and TRBJ2-3; 13 bases line up with TRBD2. CDR3 length: 16 amino acids. With V trimmed by 0 bases and J by 4 bases, 1 base remained unmatched. Germline CDR1 MRHNA, CDR2 SNTAGT. CDR3 amino acids: CASSDSTSGGADTQYF. In DNA, the CDR3 is TGTGCCAGCAGTGACTCTACTAGCGGGGGGGCAGATACGCAGTATTTT.

This clone has more than one count but fewer than ten. This chain connects TRBV5-1 to TRBJ2-5; the D is unclear. The germline gives CDR1 SGHRS, CDR2 YFSETQ. The CDR3 sequence is 14 residues long. Trimming pared 0 bases from V and 1 base from J, leaving 7 bases between. CDR3 in DNA: TGCGCCAGCAGCTTGGCACAGCCCCAAGAGACCCAGTACTTC. It yields the protein CASSLAQPQETQYF.

The chain uses TRBV19 and TRBJ1-4; D gene uncertain. The CDR3 is made up of 14 amino acids. Germline CDR1 is LNHDA and CDR2 is SQIVND (reference sequence). Trimming cost V 6 bases and J 5 bases, with 13 bases left between them. The CDR3 protein is CASRSGVTNEKLFF. CDR3 DNA sequence: TGTGCCAGTAGGTCCGGAGTTACAAATGAAAAACTGTTTTTT. Looking up the rest from reference TRBV19 and TRBJ1-4 gives the full variable domain: DGGITQSPKYLFRKEGQNVTLSCEQNLNHDAMYWYRQDPGQGLRLIYYSQIVNDFQKGDIAEGYSVSREKKESFPLTVTSAQKNPTAFYLCASRSGVTNEKLFFGSGTQLSVL.

The rearrangement uses TRBV19 and TRBJ1-5; D gene uncertain. V was cut by 5 bases and J by 0 bases, with 14 bases left in between. The CDR3 contains 16 residues. The germline CDR1 and CDR2 sequences are LNHDA and SQIVND (reference sequence). CDR3 DNA: TGTGCCAGTAGTGAGGACGGGGATTATAGCAATCAGCCCCAGCATTTT. It encodes CASSEDGDYSNQPQHF.

This clone occurred a few times. The chain joins TRBV28 to TRBJ1-2; possibly TRBD1 for D (5 bases). The CDR3 consists of 14 residues. Germline V gene data show CDR1 as MDHEN and CDR2 as SYDVKM. Trimming removed 7 bases from V and 4 bases from J, with 16 bases in between. CDR3 residues: CASTLSGGVYGYTF. As DNA, the CDR3 is TGTGCCAGCACCCTTAGTGGGGGAGTCTATGGCTACACCTTC.